A selection of T cell receptor beta chains follows, all from one sample in a study of blood T cell repertoires in COVID-19. Some clones are missing from TCRdb's copy, which holds only in-frame ones; the method was immunoSEQ multiplex PCR. Of more than 85,000 clones in the sample, 75% to 90% were seen once. The sample comprised peripheral blood. These receptors all stem from a human donor in a cohort sampled during active COVID-19. Both conserved end residues are part of each CDR3. D genes are given only for firm matches. Clone sizes are given selectively: once, few, many, or a class where the clone is expanded.

J gene,V gene,D gene,clone size,CDR3 DNA,CDR3 protein
TRBJ2-7,TRBV15,NA,NA,TGTGCCACCAGCAGAGATATTGCGTCAGGAGGACAGCAGTACTTC,CATSRDIASGGQQYF
TRBJ1-4,TRBV19,NA,NA,TGTGCCAGTAGTGCAGGGTTTAATGAAAAACTGTTTTTT,CASSAGFNEKLFF
TRBJ1-4,TRBV2,NA,NA,TGTGCCAGCAAGGTCCAAGGGGGAATTAATGAAAAACTGTTTTTT,CASKVQGGINEKLFF
TRBJ2-1,TRBV4-3,NA,NA,TGCGCCAGCAGCCAAGATATCCAGTTTCGAGAGCAGTTCTTC,CASSQDIQFREQFF
TRBJ2-5,TRBV7-9,TRBD2,NA,TGTGCCAGCAGCTTAGCGGGCGGGGGATGGGAGACCCAGTACTTC,CASSLAGGGWETQYF
TRBJ2-3,TRBV28,TRBD2,NA,TGTGCCAGCAGTCCCCTGGCGGGGGGCGCAGATACGCAGTATTTT,CASSPLAGGADTQYF
TRBJ2-1,TRBV4-1,TRBD2,few,TGCGCCAGCAGCCAGGAGCTTAGCGGGGGGGCCAGAAATGAGCAGTTCTTC,CASSQELSGGARNEQFF
TRBJ1-6,TRBV27,NA,NA,TGTGCCAGCAGTTCGTATGAATTGGCGGGAGAATCACCCCTCCACTTT,CASSSYELAGESPLHF
TRBJ2-2,TRBV5-1,NA,NA,TGCGCCAGCAGCTTGGGGGGACATAGCACCGGGGAGCTGTTTTTT,CASSLGGHSTGELFF
TRBJ1-2,TRBV15,NA,NA,TGTGCCACCAGCAGAGCGACAGATGGCTACACCTTC,CATSRATDGYTF
TRBJ1-6,TRBV4-1,NA,NA,TGCGCCAGCAGCCAAGCCTCAGGGGCGAAATTCTATAATTCACCCCTCCACTTT,CASSQASGAKFYNSPLHF
TRBJ1-3,TRBV3-1/TRBV3-2,NA,NA,TGTGCCAGCAGTCTCTACCCGGACAGAAACACCATATATTTT,CASSLYPDRNTIYF
TRBJ1-4,TRBV4-3,TRBD1,NA,TGCGCCAGCAGCCGCCGGGTCCTCCGGACAGGGGATGAAAAACTGTTTTTT,CASSRRVLRTGDEKLFF
TRBJ2-7,TRBV6-5,TRBD1,NA,TGTGCCAGCAGTTACTCCGGGACAGGGTTATACGAGCAGTACTTC,CASSYSGTGLYEQYF
TRBJ1-1,TRBV30,NA,NA,TGTGCCTGGAGACGGGTCGGAAACACTGAAGCTTTCTTT,CAWRRVGNTEAFF
TRBJ1-2,TRBV5-4,TRBD1,NA,TGTGCCAGCAGCTTGGGACAGGGATCTAGGGGCTACACCTTC,CASSLGQGSRGYTF
TRBJ2-5,TRBV19,TRBD1,NA,TGTGCCAGTAGTATAGAGGGGACAGGGGAAGAGACCCAGTACTTC,CASSIEGTGEETQYF
TRBJ1-2,TRBV9,NA,NA,TGTGCCAGCAGCAAACATCACGTACAGGGTGGCTACACCTTC,CASSKHHVQGGYTF
TRBJ2-7,TRBV5-1,NA,NA,TGCGCCAGCAGCGGGTCCGGGACAAACTACGAGCAGTACTTC,CASSGSGTNYEQYF
TRBJ1-6,TRBV5-1,TRBD1,NA,TGCGCCAGCAGCTTGCTTTCTCACAGGGGGCTGGCGCCCCTCCACTTT,CASSLLSHRGLAPLHF
TRBJ2-3,TRBV6-2/TRBV6-3,TRBD2,NA,TGTGCCAGCACCCCCGGGGGGGGCGCAGGAGATACGCAGTATTTT,CASTPGGGAGDTQYF
TRBJ2-3,TRBV7-2,NA,NA,TGTGCCAGCAGCTTACTAGGAGAGATCTCAGATACGCAGTATTTT,CASSLLGEISDTQYF
TRBJ1-1,TRBV7-2,NA,few,TGTGCCAGCAGCTCACGACAGGCGAAGAACACTGAAGCTTTCTTT,CASSSRQAKNTEAFF
TRBJ1-2,TRBV7-8,NA,NA,TGTGCCAGCAGCTTTGCGACTAGCAGACCCGACTATGGCTACACCTTC,CASSFATSRPDYGYTF
TRBJ1-2,TRBV6-5,TRBD1,NA,TGTGCCAGCAGCGGACAGGGGACCTATGGCTACACCTTC,CASSGQGTYGYTF
TRBJ2-2,TRBV11-3,NA,few,TGTGCCAGCAGCTTCGGGAATCTGGGGGAGCTGTTTTTT,CASSFGNLGELFF
TRBJ1-1,TRBV4-1,NA,NA,TGCGCCAGCAGCCAAGGAATACTGACGAGGAGGGCGACAGAAGCTTTCTTT,CASSQGILTRRATEAFF
TRBJ2-5,TRBV11-3,TRBD2,NA,TGTGCCAGCAGCCCGACGGGACTAGCGGGGCGAGAGACCCAGTACTTC,CASSPTGLAGRETQYF
TRBJ1-6,TRBV7-2,NA,once,TGTGCCAGCAGTTCCCAGGGGAACAATTCACCCCTCCACTTT,CASSSQGNNSPLHF